The 10 T cell receptor beta chains below come from one sample, sequenced in a study of blood T cell repertoires in COVID-19. The method was immunoSEQ multiplex PCR; TCRdb's version includes in-frame clones alone and lacks a portion of them. Of 250,000 to 350,000 clones detected, around 91% appear once; the ten largest clones hold approximately 4%. The sequenced sample was PBMCs or T cells enriched from blood (not recorded which). Receptors originate from a woman aged 18-29 years with acute COVID-19.

This chain uses TRBV5-1 with TRBJ2-2; 7 bases line up with TRBD2. The CDR3 is made up of 16 amino acids. The J segment lost 5 bases and the V segment lost 0 bases, leaving 7 bases of the junction unmatched. Germline V gene lookup returns CDR1 SGHRS and CDR2 YFSETQ. The DNA of the CDR3 is TGCGCCAGCAGCTTGGAGGCGGGAGTAGAAACCGGGGAGCTGTTTTTT. Amino acid sequence: CASSLEAGVETGELFF. The whole variable domain, remainder taken from reference TRBV5-1 and TRBJ2-2, is KAGVTQTPRYLIKTRGQQVTLSCSPISGHRSVSWYQQTPGQGLQFLFEYFSETQRNKGNFPGRFSGRQFSNSRSEMNVSTLELGDSALYLCASSLEAGVETGELFFGEGSRLTVL.

This clone was seen just once. V and J are TRBV7-3 and TRBJ2-1; 12 bases are shared with TRBD1. From germline, CDR1 is SGHTA and CDR2 FQGTGA. V lost 3 bases, J lost 6 bases, and 6 bases stayed unmatched. This CDR3 spans 16 amino acids. As DNA, the CDR3 is TGTGCCAGCAGCTTCTCGGGACAGGGGGCGTTCAATGAGCAGTTCTTC. It encodes CASSFSGQGAFNEQFF.

V usage is TRBV27 and J usage is TRBJ1-2; 7 bases line up with TRBD1. The CDR3 sequence is 15 residues long. Germline V gives CDR1 MNHEY, CDR2 SMNVEV (reference sequence). Trimming took 5 bases from V and 1 from J; bases not matched to a gene: 7. The CDR3 sequence is CASSIQGQVNYGYTF. The CDR3 coding sequence is TGTGCCAGCAGTATCCAAGGACAGGTTAACTATGGCTACACCTTC.

The chain links TRBV6-2 or TRBV6-3 to TRBJ2-7; 7 bases fit TRBD1. V shed 4 bases and J 2 bases; nucleotides not matched to a gene: 8. Germline V gene data show CDR1 as MNHEY and CDR2 as SVGEGT. This CDR3 contains 15 residues. CDR3 sequence: CASSWPAGTAYEQYF. The CDR3 DNA follows: TGTGCCAGCAGTTGGCCGGCCGGGACAGCCTACGAGCAGTACTTC.

J is TRBJ2-5 and V is TRBV2, with D perhaps matching TRBD2 (5 bases). CDR3 length equals 15 residues. Looked up from germline, CDR1 is SNHLY and CDR2 is FYNNEI. Trimming cost V 6 bases and J 3 bases, with 17 bases left between them. For the CDR3, the DNA is TGTGCCAGCAGAGGACTGGACGGATCTAAAGAGACCCAGTACTTC. Its protein is CASRGLDGSKETQYF. Using reference TRBV2 and TRBJ2-5 for the parts outside the CDR3, the full variable domain is EPEVTQTPSHQVTQMGQEVILRCVPISNHLYFYWYRQILGQKVEFLVSFYNNEISEKSEIFDDQFSVERPDGSNFTLKIRSTKLEDSAMYFCASRGLDGSKETQYFGPGTRLLVL.

The chain combines TRBV5-1 with TRBJ1-4; a possible D gene is TRBD1 (6 bases). Looked up from germline, CDR1 is SGHRS and CDR2 is YFSETQ. V lost 7 bases, J lost 5 bases, and 18 bases lay in between. The CDR3 consists of 15 residues. The CDR3: CASSIPDSYNEKLFF. The DNA of the CDR3 is TGCGCCAGCTCAATTCCGGACAGTTACAATGAAAAACTGTTTTTT.

The V and J genes are TRBV27 and TRBJ1-5, with D perhaps TRBD1 (5 bases). The CDR3 has 13 residues. Per germline, CDR1 MNHEY and CDR2 SMNVEV (reference sequence). V lost 3 bases, J lost 4 bases, and 7 bases lay in between. The CDR3 sequence: CASSFRQNQPQHF. The DNA of the CDR3 is TGTGCCAGCAGTTTTAGACAGAATCAGCCCCAGCATTTT.

This chain uses TRBV4-2 with TRBJ2-2; 9 nucleotides match TRBD2. Trimming took 0 bases from V and 0 from J; bases not matched to a gene: 5. The CDR3 has 18 residues. The germline V gene has CDR1 LGHNA and CDR2 YNFKEQ. The DNA of the CDR3 is TGTGCCAGCAGCCAAGATACTCTAGCGGGGTCGAACACCGGGGAGCTGTTTTTT. It translates to CASSQDTLAGSNTGELFF.

The chain carries TRBV5-4 and TRBJ1-4; D gene ambiguous. The germline V and J ends were trimmed by 0 bases and 4 bases, with 13 bases remaining between them. There are 16 residues in the CDR3. Germline lookup yields CDR1 SGHNT and CDR2 YYREEE (reference sequence). CDR3 residues: CASSLAGGRFNEKLFF. The CDR3 nucleotides read TGTGCCAGCAGCTTGGCTGGCGGGAGGTTTAATGAAAAACTGTTTTTT.

The CDR3 reads CASSTYSGRAYNEQFF. The CDR3 DNA reads as TGTGCCAGTAGTACCTATAGCGGGAGGGCCTACAATGAGCAGTTCTTC. The J gene is TRBJ2-1, the V gene TRBV19; 11 nucleotides line up with TRBD2. The CDR3 has 16 residues. The V and J ends lost 4 bases and 2 bases, in that order; junction bases with no gene match: 4. The germline CDR1 and CDR2 sequences are LNHDA and SQIVND (reference sequence).